This is a list of T cell receptor beta chains from one sample in a study of graft-versus-host responses after intestinal transplantation. These receptors' antigens are unknown. This table comes from immunoSEQ multiplex PCR, and its TCRdb copy is limited to in-frame clones, with some not included. The data hold roughly 73,000 clones, with about nine tenths observed a single time. Sequences were derived from unstimulated CD8+ T cells sorted from spleen or lymph node cells, sampled before transplant. All receptors come from a human donor who was the organ donor for an intestinal transplant. CDR3s include the opening cysteine and the closing phenylalanine or tryptophan. D genes are given only for firm matches. Some rows mark clone size as missing; the rest say once, few, many or name a class of expanded clone.

D gene | clone size | J gene | V gene | CDR3 protein | CDR3 DNA
- | - | TRBJ1-2 | TRBV6-5 | CASSYVSGQTIYGYTF | TGTGCCAGCAGTTATGTGTCGGGACAAACAATCTATGGCTACACCTTC
- | - | TRBJ2-4 | TRBV5-1 | CASSLVGAKNIQYF | TGCGCCAGCAGCTTGGTGGGGGCCAAAAACATTCAGTACTTC
- | - | TRBJ1-4 | TRBV6-1 | CASSEAGRGLEKLFF | TGTGCCAGCAGTGAAGCGGGCAGGGGACTTGAAAAACTGTTTTTT
TRBD1 | - | TRBJ2-7 | TRBV9 | CASSGGQGDYEQYF | TGTGCCAGCAGCGGGGGACAGGGGGACTACGAGCAGTACTTC
- | - | TRBJ1-1 | TRBV19 | CASSTGDEAFF | TGTGCCAGTAGTACAGGGGATGAAGCTTTCTTT
TRBD2 | - | TRBJ2-1 | TRBV7-2 | CASSFPGGNEQFF | TGTGCCAGCAGCTTTCCGGGGGGCAATGAGCAGTTCTTC
TRBD2 | once | TRBJ2-1 | TRBV7-9 | CASSLSGGGATNEQFF | TGTGCCAGCAGCTTAAGTGGCGGGGGGGCCACAAATGAGCAGTTCTTC
TRBD1 | - | TRBJ2-1 | TRBV7-9 | CASSLAGTGDIYEQFF | TGTGCCAGCAGCTTAGCCGGGACAGGGGACATCTATGAGCAGTTCTTC
TRBD1 | - | TRBJ2-3 | TRBV15 | CATRRTGLPDTQYF | TGTGCCACCAGGAGGACAGGGTTGCCAGATACGCAGTATTTT
TRBD1 | - | TRBJ2-7 | TRBV28 | CASSRDRPYEQYF | TGTGCCAGCAGTAGGGACAGACCCTACGAGCAGTACTTC